This TCR beta chain was obtained from a study of blood T cell repertoires in COVID-19. Profiling relied on immunoSEQ multiplex PCR, and the TCRdb table lists in-frame clones only, not all of them. The sample includes 280,000 or so clones, over 85% of them seen just once. Exposed participants encountered a COVID-19 case during the 2 weeks preceding study entry. The sequenced sample was PBMCs or T cells enriched from blood (not recorded which). This sequence originates from a woman aged 45 to 65 who had been exposed to COVID-19.

The CDR3 here is CASSQEQDPNEKLFF. Written as DNA, the CDR3 is TGCGCCAGCAGCCAAGAACAGGATCCTAATGAAAAACTGTTTTTT. The chain joins TRBV4-1 to TRBJ1-4; possible D gene TRBD1, 5 bases. V was cut by 0 bases and J by 3 bases, with 8 bases left in between. The CDR3 consists of 15 residues. Per germline, CDR1 MGHRA and CDR2 YSYEKL.